The 22 T cell receptor beta chains listed next were all sequenced from one sample in a study of T-cell reconstitution after alpha-beta-depleted transplantation in children (dated by TCRdb to the mid-2010s). The library relied on PCR. These reads were obtained on an Illumina HiSeq 2500. Molecular barcoding was employed in the preparation of TCR libraries, with unique molecular identifiers being used to normalize TCRbeta repertoire quantification. TCRdb reprocessing: public reads trimmed at Q25 with fastp, clones called with MiXCR, in-frame beta chains kept. Records with the same CDR3 protein are collapsed into one entry carrying the most frequent genes and DNA. This sample has about 540,000 distinct CDR3 sequences in its table, and 18% of those were observed once. Roughly 3.3% of the sample rests with the top ten. The sequences come from PBMCs from the stem cell graft donor, collected from the stem cell graft. The receptors stem from a human donor who donated a stem cell graft to a child with acute lymphoblastic leukemia.

The rearrangement links TRBV29-1 to TRBJ1-1; the match to TRBD1 covers 7 bases. V was clipped by 7 bases and J by 6 bases; unmatched bases: 5. The CDR3 runs to 11 residues. The germline V gene encodes CDR1 SQVTM and CDR2 ANQGSEA. The CDR3 region is CSARGGSEAFF. The CDR3 DNA sequence: TGCAGCGCGCGAGGGGGCTCTGAAGCTTTCTTT.

This chain's CDR3 is CASSDDGNRNEQFF. The CDR3 DNA reads as TGTGCCAGCAGTGATGACGGGAACCGCAATGAGCAGTTCTTC. The rearrangement links TRBV2 to TRBJ2-1; tentative D call: TRBD2 (5 bases). CDR1 and CDR2 from the germline V gene are SNHLY and FYNNEI. V was shortened by 3 bases and J by 6 bases, with 12 bases between the two germline ends. This CDR3 has 14 amino acids. Full variable domain (missing parts from reference TRBV2 and TRBJ2-1): EPEVTQTPSHQVTQMGQEVILRCVPISNHLYFYWYRQILGQKVEFLVSFYNNEISEKSEIFDDQFSVERPDGSNFTLKIRSTKLEDSAMYFCASSDDGNRNEQFFGPGTRLTVL.

The rearrangement links TRBV5-6 to TRBJ2-2; D unresolved. V dropped 2 bases and J dropped 1 base, with 12 bases sitting between them. Germline values: CDR1 SGHDT, CDR2 YYEEEE. This CDR3 comprises 16 residues. CDR3 in DNA: TGTGCCAGCAGCTTAAGACGGACGAAGAACACCGGGGAGCTGTTTTTT. This translates into CASSLRRTKNTGELFF.

This clonotype was seen a handful of times. The J gene is TRBJ1-1, the V gene TRBV5-1; D remains unclear. Germline-derived CDR1 and CDR2 are SGHRS and YFSETQ. Trimming removed 0 bases at V and 1 base at J, with 10 bases between. This CDR3 is built from 15 residues. CDR3 DNA: TGCGCCAGCAGCTTGGCCGCGACGCCGAACACTGAAGCTTTCTTT. Translation gives CASSLAATPNTEAFF.

The chain carries TRBV6-1 and TRBJ1-3; D uncertain. Germline V gene lookup returns CDR1 MNHNS and CDR2 SASEGT. The CDR3 sequence is 13 residues long. Trimming pared 10 bases from V and 10 bases from J, leaving 20 bases between. The CDR3 DNA reads TGTGCCACCTCTGTACAGAAATTCCGGACCATATATTTT. It yields the protein CATSVQKFRTIYF.

There are many counts of this clonotype. The genes are TRBV29-1 and TRBJ1-1; 8 bases align to TRBD1. This CDR3 is 13 amino acids long. Germline V gene lookup returns CDR1 SQVTM and CDR2 ANQGSEA. J was trimmed by 0 bases and V by 6 bases; bases with no gene match: 3. As DNA, the CDR3 is TGCAGCGTCCAGGGGGCTATGAACACTGAAGCTTTCTTT. It translates to CSVQGAMNTEAFF.

The V gene is TRBV27, the J gene TRBJ1-1; TRBD1 matches at 8 bases. The V gene end was trimmed by 4 bases and the J gene end by 4 bases; junction bases not matched to a gene: 5. The germline V gene encodes CDR1 MNHEY and CDR2 SMNVEV (reference sequence). This CDR3 is built from 14 residues. The CDR3 DNA reads as TGTGCCAGCAGTTCGACAGGGGCAGCCACTGAAGCTTTCTTT. Its translation is CASSSTGAATEAFF.

This chain links TRBV5-1 with TRBJ2-7, with a possible D match to TRBD2 (6 bases). Germline lookup yields CDR1 SGHRS and CDR2 YFSETQ. The ends were cut back, 2 bases at V and 6 bases at J, with 12 bases in the middle. CDR3 length: 13 residues. The chain's CDR3 is CASSLSGPIEQYF. As DNA, the CDR3 is TGCGCCAGCAGCTTAAGCGGGCCGATCGAGCAGTACTTC.

This clonotype was seen more than once but under ten times. The genes are TRBV27 and TRBJ2-3; D is uncertain. In germline, CDR1 is MNHEY, CDR2 SMNVEV (reference sequence). The ends were cut back, 4 bases at V and 1 base at J, with 6 bases in the middle. The CDR3 has 13 amino acids. DNA of the CDR3: TGTGCCAGCAGTTACCAGGGCACAGATACGCAGTATTTT. It is translated as CASSYQGTDTQYF.

V and J are TRBV5-1 and TRBJ2-1, with 9 bases matching TRBD2. The junction had 8 bases not matched to a gene; V was cut back by 2 bases and J by 8 bases. Per germline, CDR1 SGHRS and CDR2 YFSETQ. The CDR3 is made up of 15 amino acids. The CDR3 coding sequence is TGCGCCAGCAGCTTTATAGCGGGGGCTGTGGATGAGCAGTTCTTC. This encodes CASSFIAGAVDEQFF.

This clonotype turned up a few times. The V call is TRBV9, the J call TRBJ2-3; the D gene is possibly TRBD2 (7 bases). CDR1 is SGDLS and CDR2 is YYNGEE in the germline V gene. V was pared by 5 bases and J by 4 bases, with 17 bases between. This CDR3 contains 15 residues. The CDR3 region is CASSARGGRSDTQYF. The CDR3 DNA reads TGTGCCAGCAGTGCCCGCGGGGGCAGGTCAGATACGCAGTATTTT.

The rearrangement uses TRBV12-3 or TRBV12-4 and TRBJ1-5, with a weak D call TRBD1 (5 bases). Trimming cost V 4 bases and J 2 bases, with 9 bases left between them. The CDR3 spans 14 residues. The CDR3 bases are TGTGCCAGCAGTTCGGGACTTGGCAATCAGCCCCAGCATTTT. Translation: CASSSGLGNQPQHF.

This clonotype appeared a few times. V usage is TRBV5-1 and J usage is TRBJ2-7; the match to TRBD2 covers 9 bases. V gave up 5 bases and J gave up 4 bases; unmatched junction bases: 10. The germline gives CDR1 SGHRS, CDR2 YFSETQ. The CDR3 spans 15 residues. The CDR3 sequence is CASRPQLAGLYEQYF. The CDR3, as DNA: TGCGCCAGCAGACCTCAACTAGCGGGCTTGTACGAGCAGTACTTC.

This clonotype came up a few times. The rearrangement joins TRBV2 to TRBJ2-1, with D possibly being TRBD1 (6 bases). Germline V gene data show CDR1 as SNHLY and CDR2 as FYNNEI. The CDR3 consists of 15 residues. V was cut by 5 bases and J by 7 bases, with 18 bases left in between. The CDR3 region is CASSRFGSQGNEQFF. The CDR3 DNA reads as TGTGCCAGCAGTAGGTTTGGTAGCCAGGGGAATGAGCAGTTCTTC.

This clonotype showed up just a few times. The V and J genes are TRBV11-2 and TRBJ1-2; 11 bases line up with TRBD1. This CDR3 has 17 residues. V shed 4 bases and J 4 bases; nucleotides not matched to a gene: 11. The germline V gene has CDR1 SGHAT and CDR2 FQNNGV. The CDR3 nucleotides are TGTGCCAGCAGCTCCGGGACAGGGGGTCCTCTAAGCTATGGCTACACCTTC. Its translation: CASSSGTGGPLSYGYTF.

The chain is built from TRBV29-1 and TRBJ1-5, with D possibly TRBD1 on 5 matching bases. This CDR3 region has 14 residues. Deletions cut 4 bases from V and 3 bases from J, with 13 bases between. The V gene's germline CDR1 is SQVTM and CDR2 ANQGSEA. CDR3 residues: CSVGYSGSNQPQHF. The CDR3 region has the DNA TGCAGCGTTGGGTATTCAGGGTCCAATCAGCCCCAGCATTTT.

The chain recombines TRBV5-1 with TRBJ1-1, with D maybe TRBD1 (5 bases). V was trimmed by 2 bases and J by 10 bases, leaving 12 bases between them. Germline values: CDR1 SGHRS, CDR2 YFSETQ. This CDR3 has 12 amino acids. This CDR3 reads CASSFQGKVAFF. CDR3 DNA: TGCGCCAGCAGCTTCCAGGGCAAGGTAGCTTTCTTT.

J is TRBJ2-3 and V is TRBV20-1; TRBD2 aligns across 12 bases. CDR1 and CDR2 from the germline V gene are DFQATT and SNEGSKA (reference sequence). The CDR3 spans 15 residues. V was pared by 5 bases and J by 6 bases, with 9 bases of the junction left unmatched. This chain's CDR3 is CSAPRLAGVPDTQYF. In DNA form, the CDR3 reads TGCAGTGCTCCCCGACTAGCGGGAGTTCCCGATACGCAGTATTTT.

This clonotype showed up just a few times. The chain joins TRBV4-1 to TRBJ2-2, with 10 positions matching TRBD2. CDR3 size: 15 residues. The J segment lost 5 bases and the V segment lost 4 bases, leaving 4 bases of the junction unmatched. Germline loops: CDR1 MGHRA, CDR2 YSYEKL. The CDR3 here is CASSLSSGRTGELFF. CDR3 DNA: TGCGCCAGCAGCCTCTCTAGCGGGAGAACCGGGGAGCTGTTTTTT.

The CDR3, as DNA: TGTGCCAGCAGTCCCACAACAACTAATGAAAAACTGTTTTTT. Protein product: CASSPTTTNEKLFF. The rearrangement uses TRBV9 and TRBJ1-4; D not resolved. The CDR3 spans 14 residues. CDR1 is SGDLS, CDR2 YYNGEE, per germline. Between the trimmed V and J ends, which lost 5 bases and 0 bases, there was a span of 8 bases.

In its sample, this clonotype is medium-sized. This chain connects TRBV7-6 to TRBJ2-7, with no clear D. Germline V gene sequence: CDR1 SGHVS, CDR2 FNYEAQ. Trimming removed 4 bases from V and 4 bases from J, with 8 bases in between. The CDR3 sequence is 12 residues long. DNA of the CDR3: TGTGCCAGCAGCTCAAACAGATACGAGCAGTACTTC. Translated, it gives CASSSNRYEQYF.

This chain joins TRBV6-4 and TRBJ2-1, with 9 nucleotides matching TRBD1. This CDR3 is built from 16 residues. Germline V gives CDR1 MRHNA, CDR2 SNTAGT. Germline trimming cut 5 bases from V and 7 bases from J; bases unmatched to any gene: 12. As DNA, the CDR3 is TGTGCCAGCAGTTGGACTCCAGGACAGGGGAGGAATGAGCAGTTCTTC. It is translated as CASSWTPGQGRNEQFF.